The 30 T cell receptor beta chains presented below share a single source sample, sequenced in a study of T cell changes during pregnancy in multiple sclerosis. Measured with immunoSEQ multiplex PCR; TCRdb has only the in-frame clones, and not every one. The data show fewer than 55,000 clones, roughly 90% seen once. Here the sequenced sample was peripheral blood, taken in the second trimester of pregnancy. These receptors were collected from a female donor in good health, enrolled as a control in a pregnancy study.

The chain recombines TRBV5-1 with TRBJ2-5; TRBD2 matches at 8 bases. V was clipped by 0 bases and J by 5 bases; unmatched bases: 3. Looked up from germline, CDR1 is SGHRS and CDR2 is YFSETQ. The CDR3 is made up of 14 amino acids. The CDR3 sequence is CASSLAGGIETQYF. Written as DNA, the CDR3 is TGCGCCAGCAGCTTGGCGGGAGGGATCGAGACCCAGTACTTC. The variable domain in full, with the rest retrieved from reference TRBV5-1 and TRBJ2-5, is KAGVTQTPRYLIKTRGQQVTLSCSPISGHRSVSWYQQTPGQGLQFLFEYFSETQRNKGNFPGRFSGRQFSNSRSEMNVSTLELGDSALYLCASSLAGGIETQYFGPGTRLLVL.

This sequence joins TRBV19 and TRBJ1-2; 9 bases line up with TRBD1. The CDR3 totals 13 residues. The ends lost 5 bases at V and 10 bases at J; junction bases unmatched: 8. Germline CDR1 and CDR2: LNHDA and SQIVND (reference sequence). CDR3 sequence (DNA): TGTGCCAGTAGTCCCCGGGACAGGGAGGACTACACCTTC. Its translation: CASSPRDREDYTF.

J is TRBJ1-1 and V is TRBV18; D is ambiguous. V shed 0 bases and J shed 3 bases, with 11 bases lying between them. The CDR3 sequence is 15 residues long. Looked up from germline, CDR1 is KGHSH and CDR2 is LQKENI. This CDR3 reads CASSPPANFYTEAFF. Written as DNA, the CDR3 is TGTGCCAGCTCACCACCCGCCAACTTTTACACTGAAGCTTTCTTT.

V is TRBV2 and J is TRBJ2-3; D uncertain. V gave up 6 bases and J gave up 4 bases, with 8 bases separating them. The CDR3 is made up of 12 amino acids. Germline assignment: CDR1 SNHLY and CDR2 FYNNEI. The CDR3 DNA follows: TGTGCCAGCAGGCCGCTAGCAGATACGCAGTATTTT. This codes for CASRPLADTQYF.

The gene calls are TRBV19 and TRBJ2-7; TRBD1 matches at 8 bases. The CDR3 sequence is 14 residues long. The junction had 6 bases not matched to a gene; V was cut back by 3 bases and J by 5 bases. The V gene's germline CDR1 is LNHDA and CDR2 SQIVND (reference sequence). The CDR3 DNA sequence: TGTGCCAGTAGTATGGCAGGGGGCTTGGACGAGCAGTACTTC. Its protein is CASSMAGGLDEQYF.

This chain links TRBV7-8 with TRBJ2-2, with a weak D call TRBD1 (6 bases). Germline V gene sequence: CDR1 SGHVS, CDR2 FQNEAQ. This CDR3 contains 14 residues. Trimming shortened V by 4 bases and J by 6 bases, and 12 bases separated the two germline ends. The CDR3 here is CASSSLQGSGELFF. CDR3 DNA: TGTGCCAGCAGCTCGTTACAGGGTTCCGGGGAGCTGTTTTTT.

The genes are TRBV14 and TRBJ2-2; 12 bases map to TRBD2. This CDR3 is 17 amino acids long. After removal of 4 bases from V and 4 bases from J, the junction contained 7 bases not matched to a gene. Germline-derived CDR1 and CDR2 are SGHDN and FVKESK. This CDR3 reads CASSRYLLAGGTGELFF. DNA of the CDR3: TGTGCCAGCAGCCGATACCTACTAGCGGGAGGCACCGGGGAGCTGTTTTTT.

The chain carries TRBV7-2 and TRBJ1-2; D remains unclear. The CDR3 loop spans 13 amino acids. V lost 5 bases and J lost 3, with 10 bases in between. Germline V CDR1 and CDR2: SGHTA, FQGNSA. The CDR3: CASSLQVDYGYTF. Here the CDR3 DNA reads TGTGCCAGCAGCCTCCAGGTCGACTATGGCTACACCTTC.

The chain recombines TRBV19 with TRBJ1-5; 9 nucleotides match TRBD1. Trimming took 7 bases from V and 7 from J; bases not matched to a gene: 14. CDR3 length equals 16 residues. Per the germline V gene, CDR1 is LNHDA and CDR2 is SQIVND (reference sequence). The CDR3 nucleotides are TGTGCCAGTACCATTAACAGGGGGCGCTTAGGGCAGCCCCAGCATTTT. It encodes CASTINRGRLGQPQHF.

This chain uses TRBV4-3 with TRBJ1-2; 8 bases are shared with TRBD1. CDR1 and CDR2 from the germline V gene are LGHNA and YSLEER. The length of the CDR3 is 14 residues. Trimming cost V 1 base and J 7 bases; bases outside gene matches: 5. This chain's CDR3 is CASSQVQGAGGYTF. In DNA, the CDR3 is TGCGCCAGCAGCCAAGTCCAGGGGGCTGGTGGCTACACCTTC.

The chain recombines TRBV27 with TRBJ2-2; D remains ambiguous. CDR1 is MNHEY, CDR2 SMNVEV, per germline (reference sequence). This CDR3 has 12 residues. V lost 6 bases to trimming and J lost 8 bases, with 10 bases between them. The CDR3 bases are TGTGCCAGCAGCCCCACTCCAGGGGAGCTGTTTTTT. Its protein is CASSPTPGELFF.

This chain connects TRBV4-3 to TRBJ2-7; 7 nucleotides agree with TRBD2. V lost 1 base, J lost 4 bases, and 7 bases stayed unmatched. The germline CDR1 and CDR2 sequences are LGHNA and YSLEER. This CDR3 contains 15 residues. CDR3 residues: CASSQGRGGPYEQYF. The CDR3 region has the DNA TGCGCCAGCAGCCAAGGTCGCGGGGGACCTTACGAGCAGTACTTC.

This chain joins TRBV2 and TRBJ2-7; 10 nucleotides align to TRBD1. V shed 4 bases and J 6 bases; nucleotides not matched to a gene: 6. There are 14 residues in the CDR3. Germline loops: CDR1 SNHLY, CDR2 FYNNEI. This CDR3 is CASSGDRGSSEQYF. In DNA, the CDR3 is TGTGCCAGCAGTGGGGACAGGGGTAGTAGCGAGCAGTACTTC. The complete variable domain, with remaining parts taken from reference TRBV2 and TRBJ2-7, reads EPEVTQTPSHQVTQMGQEVILRCVPISNHLYFYWYRQILGQKVEFLVSFYNNEISEKSEIFDDQFSVERPDGSNFTLKIRSTKLEDSAMYFCASSGDRGSSEQYFGPGTRLTVT.

This clone was seen once. This rearrangement joins TRBV9 to TRBJ2-3; D possibly corresponds to TRBD2 (7 bases). CDR3 length: 17 residues. Per the germline V gene, CDR1 is SGDLS and CDR2 is YYNGEE. Trimming left V 1 base short and J 2 bases short, with 17 bases between. CDR3 residues: CASSVSWAGATTDTQYF. The CDR3, as DNA: TGTGCCAGCAGCGTAAGTTGGGCGGGGGCGACCACAGATACGCAGTATTTT. The full variable domain, in which reference TRBV9 and TRBJ2-3 provide the parts outside the CDR3, is DSGVTQTPKHLITATGQRVTLRCSPRSGDLSVYWYQQSLDQGLQFLIQYYNGEERAKGNILERFSAQQFPDLHSELNLSSLELGDSALYFCASSVSWAGATTDTQYFGPGTRLTVL.

This chain links TRBV7-8 with TRBJ2-7; TRBD2 might be the D (7 bases). Trimming cost V 5 bases and J 5 bases, with 22 bases left between them. The CDR3 loop spans 16 amino acids. CDR1 is SGHVS and CDR2 is FQNEAQ in the germline V gene. This CDR3 is CASSQQRGGTQDEQYF. In DNA, the CDR3 is TGTGCCAGCAGCCAACAAAGGGGGGGGACACAGGACGAGCAGTACTTC. The whole variable domain, remainder taken from reference TRBV7-8 and TRBJ2-7, is GAGVSQSPRYKVAKRGQDVALRCDPISGHVSLFWYQQALGQGPEFLTYFQNEAQLDKSGLPSDRFFAERPEGSVSTLKIQRTQQEDSAVYLCASSQQRGGTQDEQYFGPGTRLTVT.

The rearrangement uses TRBV5-4 and TRBJ2-7; 8 bases are a match to TRBD1. Germline V gene data show CDR1 as SGHNT and CDR2 as YYREEE (reference sequence). The CDR3 runs 12 residues. The V gene end was trimmed by 1 base and the J gene end by 6 bases; junction bases not matched to a gene: 0. The CDR3, as DNA: TGTGCCAGCAGCTTGACAGGGGGCGAGCAGTACTTC. Its protein product is CASSLTGGEQYF.

This chain connects TRBV19 to TRBJ1-5; D is possibly TRBD1 (6 bases). V shed 6 bases and J shed 2 bases, with 23 bases lying between them. This CDR3 has 18 amino acids. Germline V gives CDR1 LNHDA, CDR2 SQIVND (reference sequence). The CDR3 reads CASSLGSGNRVGNQPQHF. Here the CDR3 DNA reads TGTGCCAGTAGCCTAGGTTCCGGGAACAGGGTTGGCAATCAGCCCCAGCATTTT.

The chain uses TRBV5-1 and TRBJ1-1; D perhaps matches TRBD1 (5 bases). Trimming removed 4 bases at V and 0 bases at J, with 7 bases between. The V gene's germline CDR1 is SGHRS and CDR2 YFSETQ. This CDR3 region has 13 residues. This CDR3 reads CASSPGLNTEAFF. In DNA, the CDR3 is TGCGCCAGCAGCCCAGGGTTGAACACTGAAGCTTTCTTT.

This clone occurred a few times. This chain connects TRBV5-4 to TRBJ1-1, with a tentative D call TRBD1 (6 bases). Trimming removed 5 bases at V and 0 bases at J, with 11 bases between. This CDR3 spans 14 amino acids. Per germline, CDR1 SGHNT and CDR2 YYREEE (reference sequence). The CDR3 loop is CASRPGAMNTEAFF. CDR3 DNA sequence: TGTGCCAGCAGGCCAGGGGCTATGAACACTGAAGCTTTCTTT.

The chain carries TRBV5-1 and TRBJ2-5, with D perhaps matching TRBD1 (6 bases). CDR1 and CDR2 (germline): SGHRS, YFSETQ. The CDR3 covers 15 residues. Trimming left V 0 bases short and J 5 bases short, with 14 bases between. This CDR3 reads CASSLVGQPTETQYF. The CDR3 nucleotides read TGCGCCAGCAGCTTGGTCGGACAGCCCACTGAGACCCAGTACTTC.

The V call is TRBV5-8, the J call TRBJ2-5; a weak D match, TRBD2 (6 bases). In germline, CDR1 is SGHTS, CDR2 YDEGEE. CDR3 size: 13 residues. V was shortened by 5 bases and J by 5 bases, with 13 bases between the two germline ends. In nucleotides, the CDR3 is TGTGCCAGCAGGTTGTCGGGGGTGGAGACCCAGTACTTC. This translates into CASRLSGVETQYF. The full variable domain, its missing parts supplied by reference TRBV5-8 and TRBJ2-5, is EAGVTQSPTHLIKTRGQQATLRCSPISGHTSVYWYQQALGLGLQFLLWYDEGEERNRGNFPPRFSGRQFPNYSSELNVNALELEDSALYLCASRLSGVETQYFGPGTRLLVL.

The chain recombines TRBV4-3 with TRBJ2-1, with D unclear. The germline V gene encodes CDR1 LGHNA and CDR2 YSLEER. V lost 4 bases, J lost 7 bases, and 17 bases lay in between. The CDR3 contains 15 residues. The CDR3 nucleotides read TGCGCCAGCAGCCGGCTTGGGCTTGACGCGAATGAGCAGTTCTTC. This encodes CASSRLGLDANEQFF.

This clone was observed once. The CDR3 region has the DNA TGTGCTAGTGGTTTGGTACACGGGACAGAAGGGCTTAGCAATCAGCCCCAGCATTTT. This encodes CASGLVHGTEGLSNQPQHF. V usage is TRBV12-5 and J usage is TRBJ1-5, with 7 bases fitting TRBD1. The germline V gene has CDR1 LGHNT and CDR2 FRNRAP. The CDR3 has 19 residues. V lost 0 bases and J lost 0; bases outside the gene matches: 11.

This clone was picked up a small number of times. The chain carries TRBV30 and TRBJ1-2, with D perhaps TRBD1 (5 bases). Germline CDR1 and CDR2: GTSNPN and SVGIG (reference sequence). Trimming took 4 bases from V and 3 from J, leaving 12 bases between them. The CDR3 runs to 13 residues. The CDR3 region has the DNA TGTGCCTGGAACTCAGGGTTTGACTATGGCTACACCTTC. Translating it yields CAWNSGFDYGYTF.

The chain has TRBV11-2 and TRBJ2-7; no reliable D call. Trimming pared 3 bases from V and 2 bases from J, leaving 11 bases between. Per germline, CDR1 SGHAT and CDR2 FQNNGV. The CDR3 spans 14 residues. The CDR3 nucleotides read TGTGCCAGCAGCTTGGGCATTCCTACCTACGAGCAGTACTTC. It codes for CASSLGIPTYEQYF.

The V call is TRBV19, the J call TRBJ2-5; TRBD1 agrees at 7 bases. CDR1 and CDR2 (germline): LNHDA, SQIVND (reference sequence). This CDR3 comprises 12 residues. V shed 6 bases and J 6 bases; nucleotides not matched to a gene: 4. Here the CDR3 DNA reads TGTGCCAGTAGCCTACAGGGGAAGACCCAGTACTTC. Protein product: CASSLQGKTQYF. Combining the CDR3 with reference TRBV19 and TRBJ2-5 gives the whole variable domain DGGITQSPKYLFRKEGQNVTLSCEQNLNHDAMYWYRQDPGQGLRLIYYSQIVNDFQKGDIAEGYSVSREKKESFPLTVTSAQKNPTAFYLCASSLQGKTQYFGPGTRLLVL.

This CDR3 is CATSREAVDGYTF. CDR3 sequence (DNA): TGTGCCACCAGCAGAGAGGCGGTGGATGGCTACACCTTC. V and J are TRBV15 and TRBJ1-2, with D hard to call. Germline V gives CDR1 LNHNV, CDR2 YYDKDF (reference sequence). The V gene lost 0 bases and the J gene lost 6 bases, with 8 bases spanning the gap. The CDR3 loop spans 13 amino acids.

The chain links TRBV6-5 to TRBJ2-6; a possible D gene is TRBD1 (6 bases). This CDR3 comprises 16 residues. Germline assignment: CDR1 MNHEY and CDR2 SVGAGI. The V and J ends lost 2 bases and 0 bases respectively, with 8 bases between them. CDR3 loop: CASSYGQSSGANVLTF. CDR3 DNA sequence: TGTGCCAGCAGTTACGGACAGAGCTCTGGGGCCAACGTCCTGACTTTC.

This clone was counted a single time. V gene TRBV9 combines with J gene TRBJ2-1, with 8 bases matching TRBD2. This CDR3 is built from 15 residues. Germline-derived CDR1 and CDR2 are SGDLS and YYNGEE. V lost 3 bases to trimming and J lost 0 bases; unmatched junction nucleotides: 2. This CDR3 is CASSGGTSSYNEQFF. The CDR3 bases are TGTGCCAGCAGCGGCGGGACTAGCTCCTACAATGAGCAGTTCTTC.

The rearrangement joins TRBV7-6 to TRBJ1-4; weak D call: TRBD1 (6 bases). The CDR3 runs 16 residues. Germline-derived CDR1 and CDR2 are SGHVS and FNYEAQ. The V gene lost 0 bases and the J gene lost 1 base, with 9 bases spanning the gap. The CDR3 here is CASSLAGGVTNEKLFF. The DNA for the CDR3 is TGTGCCAGCAGCTTAGCAGGGGGAGTAACTAATGAAAAACTGTTTTTT.